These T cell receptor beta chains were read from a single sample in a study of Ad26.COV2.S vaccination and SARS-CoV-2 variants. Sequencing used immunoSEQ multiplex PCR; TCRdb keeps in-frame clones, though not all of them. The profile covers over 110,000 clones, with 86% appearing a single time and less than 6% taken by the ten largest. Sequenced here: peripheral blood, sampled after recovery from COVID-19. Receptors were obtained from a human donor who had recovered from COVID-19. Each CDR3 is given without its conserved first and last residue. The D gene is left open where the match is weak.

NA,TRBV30,AWSMWDPRSIGYGYT
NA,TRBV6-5,ASSPGTQSGEQY
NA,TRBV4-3,ASSQEGPGTDTQY
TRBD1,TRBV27,ASSLGQGYGYT
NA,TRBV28,ASSLNLQPQH
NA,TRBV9,ASSPLGGGGSDTQY
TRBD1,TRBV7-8,ASTGRDSSFGYT
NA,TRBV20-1,SATQGYGYT
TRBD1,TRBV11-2,ASSFTGGWSVDGYT
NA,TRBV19,ASSSGTNEKLF
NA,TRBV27,ASSRRGDSNQPQH
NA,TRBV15,ATSREMVSSGYT
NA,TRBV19,ASSAFGEGNQPQH
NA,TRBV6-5,ASSYDGTDNSPLH
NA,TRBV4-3,ASSQALNSPLH
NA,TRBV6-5,ASTLLGNTEAF
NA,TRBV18,ASSPPGRTYNEQF
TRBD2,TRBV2,ASSESAGGLAEQF
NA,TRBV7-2,ASSYRGDSYEQY
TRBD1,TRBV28,ASSPPGTGSGTEAF
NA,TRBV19,ASSMGTDYNEQF
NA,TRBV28,ASSSPRGGEKLF
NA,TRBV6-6,ASSYDSSYEQY
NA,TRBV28,ASSLLNSPLH
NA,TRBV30,AWSPRVTGELF
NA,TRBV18,ASSPGRFGNEQF
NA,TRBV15,ATSRSGVALGHTDTQY
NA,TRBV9,ASSVWGRDEQF
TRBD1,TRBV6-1,ASSDPGQGGEQY
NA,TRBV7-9,ASSLFQAGAEAF
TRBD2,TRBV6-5,ASYSLGGNIQY
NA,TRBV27,ASSFWAGELF
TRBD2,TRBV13,ASSLWTSGGSNIQY
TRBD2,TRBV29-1,SVVAGAPDTQY
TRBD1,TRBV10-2,ASSESRDRVYGYT
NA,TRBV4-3,ASSLTRTGQPQH
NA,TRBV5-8,ASSRRGQHFYEQY